This record looks at one TCR beta chain sequence and its context. The data derive from a study of cytomegalovirus exposure and HLA in healthy donors. The V gene end was trimmed by 4 bases and the J gene end by 4 bases; junction bases not matched to a gene: 4. CDR3 length equals 13 residues. Germline CDR1 and CDR2: SQVTM and ANQGSEA. PCR used 60 Vbeta primers and 13 Jbeta primers. Original methodology: Around 10 million of the roughly 80 million unique TCR beta chains counted in a later analysis were shared. Some clones are missing from TCRdb's copy, which holds only in-frame ones; the method was immunoSEQ multiplex PCR. V and J calls plus clone size are reproduced from that table; the DNA served to infer D and trimming. The sample carries about 120,000 clones, roughly three fifths recorded once.

This TCR was recovered from a man between 35 and 55 years old in good health and CMV-seropositive. This rearrangement joins TRBV29-1 to TRBJ1-1, with TRBD1 identical over 9 bases. Specimen: PBMCs. CDR3 sequence (DNA): TGCAGCGTTGTAACAGGGGGCCTCACTGAAGCTTTCTTT. It specifies CSVVTGGLTEAFF.